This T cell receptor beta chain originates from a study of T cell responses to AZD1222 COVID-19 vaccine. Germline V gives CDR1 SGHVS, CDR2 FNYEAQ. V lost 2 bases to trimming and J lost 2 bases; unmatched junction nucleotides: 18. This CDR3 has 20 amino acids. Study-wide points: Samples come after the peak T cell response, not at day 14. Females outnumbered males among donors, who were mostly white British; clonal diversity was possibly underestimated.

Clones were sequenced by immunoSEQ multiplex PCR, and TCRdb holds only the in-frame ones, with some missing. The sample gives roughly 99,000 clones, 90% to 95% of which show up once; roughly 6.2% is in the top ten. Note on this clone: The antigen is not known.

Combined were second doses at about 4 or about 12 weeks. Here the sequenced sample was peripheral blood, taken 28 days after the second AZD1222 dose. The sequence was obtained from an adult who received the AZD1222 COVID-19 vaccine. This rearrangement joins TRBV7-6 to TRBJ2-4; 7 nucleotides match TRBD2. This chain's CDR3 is CASSLLPGLSGEGSKNIQYF. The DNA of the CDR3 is TGTGCCAGCAGCTTACTACCCGGACTAAGCGGGGAAGGGTCCAAAAACATTCAGTACTTC.